This TCR beta chain was retrieved from a study of blood T cell repertoires in COVID-19. Study details: PBMCs, B-cell-depleted T cells, or T cells provided the cDNA or gDNA that made up the material.

Germline CDR1 and CDR2: SEHNR and FQNEAQ (reference sequence). This CDR3 has 18 residues. J lost 7 bases, V lost 5 bases, and 18 bases had no gene match. Only in-frame clones appear in the TCRdb table, and some are missing; sequencing was by immunoSEQ multiplex PCR. The sample lists some 360,000 clones, approximately 89% occurring once. V usage is TRBV7-9 and J usage is TRBJ2-1, with 9 bases lining up with TRBD2. The specimen was peripheral blood. This clonotype originated in a woman aged 55-75 years with COVID-19, enrolled during active disease. The CDR3 nucleotides read TGTGCCAGCAGCCCCCTTGTTGCGGGGGGGCTCGCTCGGAATGAGCAGTTCTTC. Protein sequence: CASSPLVAGGLARNEQFF.